These 20 T cell receptor beta chains were all obtained from the same sample, sequenced in a study of T cell clonotyping in hematopoietic cell transplantation. Profiled with immunoSEQ multiplex PCR; TCRdb holds only in-frame clones, not every one. The sample records approximately 8,800 clones, roughly 93% being singletons. Here the sequenced sample was PBMCs, taken 100 days after allogeneic stem cell transplant. Every receptor here comes from a male patient aged 50 or older who had an allogeneic stem cell transplant from a related donor, so T cells may come from the graft donor. Some clones in this sample may be carry-over from other donors' samples.

The rearrangement links TRBV27 to TRBJ2-7; TRBD1 is a possible D gene (6 bases). There are 14 residues in the CDR3. Germline V gene data show CDR1 as MNHEY and CDR2 as SMNVEV (reference sequence). Trimming left V 3 bases short and J 5 bases short, with 14 bases between. CDR3 loop: CASSLTQGVDEQYF. Here the CDR3 DNA reads TGTGCCAGCAGTTTGACACAGGGAGTCGACGAGCAGTACTTC.

The J gene is TRBJ1-3, the V gene TRBV7-2; D possibly corresponds to TRBD1 (6 bases). The length of the CDR3 is 15 residues. Trimming removed 1 base at V and 7 bases at J, with 14 bases between. CDR1 is SGHTA, CDR2 FQGNSA, per germline. The CDR3 is CASSLEKGGWNTIYF. The DNA of the CDR3 is TGTGCCAGCAGCTTAGAGAAAGGGGGGTGGAACACCATATATTTT. Full variable domain (remainder filled in from reference TRBV7-2 and TRBJ1-3): GAGVSQSPSNKVTEKGKDVELRCDPISGHTALYWYRQSLGQGLEFLIYFQGNSAPDKSGLPSDRFSAERTGGSVSTLTIQRTQQEDSAVYLCASSLEKGGWNTIYFGEGSWLTVV.

This chain uses TRBV2 with TRBJ1-1; D unresolved. The V and J ends lost 7 bases and 0 bases respectively, with 12 bases between them. The germline V gene has CDR1 SNHLY and CDR2 FYNNEI. There are 14 residues in the CDR3. The CDR3 coding sequence is TGTGCCAGCAAATACAGATTACTGAACACTGAAGCTTTCTTT. This gives the protein CASKYRLLNTEAFF.

The rearrangement joins TRBV27 to TRBJ1-3; D ambiguous. Trimming shortened V by 0 bases and J by 1 base, and 7 bases separated the two germline ends. Germline V gives CDR1 MNHEY, CDR2 SMNVEV (reference sequence). This CDR3 contains 15 residues. The CDR3 DNA reads TGTGCCAGCAGTTTATCCTCGGGGTCTGGAAACACCATATATTTT. This gives the protein CASSLSSGSGNTIYF.

The genes are TRBV28 and TRBJ1-3, with 7 nucleotides matching TRBD1. Unmatched junction bases numbered 7, after V lost 5 bases and J lost 0 bases. The CDR3 spans 16 residues. Germline CDR1 reads MDHEN; CDR2 reads SYDVKM. CDR3 DNA sequence: TGTGCCAGCAGTCCCGGGGACAGTAGCTCTGGAAACACCATATATTTT. Protein: CASSPGDSSSGNTIYF.

CDR3: CASSQGELGEQYF. CDR3 bases: TGTGCCAGCAGCCAAGGGGAGTTGGGCGAGCAGTACTTC. The chain links TRBV7-2 to TRBJ2-7; TRBD1 or TRBD2 may be the D gene (5 bases each). Germline-derived CDR1 and CDR2 are SGHTA and FQGNSA. Deletions cut 5 bases from V and 6 bases from J, with 14 bases between. The CDR3 runs 13 residues.

This sequence joins TRBV19 and TRBJ2-2; tentative D call: TRBD2 (5 bases). Trimming took 5 bases from V and 7 from J, leaving 8 bases between them. Looked up from germline, CDR1 is LNHDA and CDR2 is SQIVND (reference sequence). The CDR3 consists of 12 residues. DNA of the CDR3: TGTGCCAGTAGTCGCCGGGGCGGGGAGCTGTTTTTT. Amino acid sequence: CASSRRGGELFF.

The rearrangement links TRBV11-2 to TRBJ2-5; 13 bases fit TRBD2. With 3 bases clipped from V and 4 bases from J, the junction kept 5 bases outside the gene matches. CDR1 SGHAT and CDR2 FQNNGV come from the germline V gene. CDR3 length equals 16 residues. The CDR3 loop is CASSFGLAGDLETQYF. CDR3 bases: TGTGCCAGCAGCTTTGGACTAGCGGGAGACTTAGAGACCCAGTACTTC.

This rearrangement joins TRBV29-1 to TRBJ1-5, with D uncertain. This CDR3 contains 12 residues. Trimming removed 4 bases from V and 0 bases from J, with 4 bases in between. In germline, CDR1 is SQVTM, CDR2 ANQGSEA. The CDR3 loop is CSVVDSNQPQHF. CDR3 nucleotide sequence: TGCAGCGTTGTGGATAGCAATCAGCCCCAGCATTTT. The whole variable domain, filled in from reference TRBV29-1 and TRBJ1-5, reads SAVISQKPSRDICQRGTSLTIQCQVDSQVTMMFWYRQQPGQSLTLIATANQGSEATYESGFVIDKFPISRPNLTFSTLTVSNMSPEDSSIYLCSVVDSNQPQHFGDGTRLSIL.

The chain employs TRBV19 and TRBJ1-6, with 8 bases fitting TRBD1. CDR1 is LNHDA and CDR2 is SQIVND in the germline V gene (reference sequence). The CDR3 length is 17 residues. Germline trimming cut 5 bases from V and 4 bases from J; bases unmatched to any gene: 10. The CDR3 region is CASSFRSRDRYNSPLHF. CDR3 DNA sequence: TGTGCCAGTAGTTTTCGCAGCCGGGACAGGTATAATTCACCCCTCCACTTT.

This clone is termed large. The chain joins TRBV19 to TRBJ1-5; a weak D match, TRBD1 (5 bases). The CDR3 has 13 amino acids. Trimming cost V 4 bases and J 7 bases, with 11 bases left between them. Germline V lookup: CDR1 LNHDA, CDR2 SQIVND (reference sequence). CDR3 DNA: TGTGCCAGTAGTACAGGGAATGGGCAGCCCCAGCATTTT. As protein: CASSTGNGQPQHF. Using reference TRBV19 and TRBJ1-5 for the parts outside the CDR3, the full variable domain is DGGITQSPKYLFRKEGQNVTLSCEQNLNHDAMYWYRQDPGQGLRLIYYSQIVNDFQKGDIAEGYSVSREKKESFPLTVTSAQKNPTAFYLCASSTGNGQPQHFGDGTRLSIL.

The chain links TRBV9 to TRBJ1-5; TRBD1 aligns across 7 bases. V was clipped by 0 bases and J by 4 bases; unmatched bases: 1. The CDR3 runs 14 residues. Germline V gene sequence: CDR1 SGDLS, CDR2 YYNGEE. The CDR3 region is CASSVGGQNQPQHF. The CDR3 DNA sequence: TGTGCCAGCAGCGTAGGGGGACAGAATCAGCCCCAGCATTTT.

The DNA of the CDR3 is TGCGCCAGCAGCCAGTTCTATGGGGACAGCCGCGGCTACACCTTC. This translates into CASSQFYGDSRGYTF. The chain employs TRBV4-1 and TRBJ1-2, with 7 bases matching TRBD1. With 3 bases clipped from V and 8 bases from J, the junction kept 12 bases outside the gene matches. The CDR3 sequence is 15 residues long. Germline CDR1 MGHRA, CDR2 YSYEKL.

CDR3 nucleotides: TGTGCCAGCAACCCAGGGGTAAACAATGAGCAGTTCTTC. It specifies CASNPGVNNEQFF. This chain uses TRBV9 with TRBJ2-1; a possible D gene is TRBD1 (6 bases). The CDR3 is made up of 13 amino acids. Trimming left V 6 bases short and J 5 bases short, with 12 bases between. From germline, CDR1 is SGDLS and CDR2 YYNGEE.

The rearrangement links TRBV6-5 to TRBJ1-5; 12 nucleotides match TRBD1. The CDR3 is 14 amino acids. Germline V gene sequence: CDR1 MNHEY, CDR2 SVGAGI. The trim removed 4 bases at V and 7 bases at J, leaving 2 bases unmatched. The CDR3 reads CASSSGTGGQPQHF. The CDR3 nucleotides read TGTGCCAGCAGTTCCGGGACAGGGGGCCAGCCCCAGCATTTT.

This sequence joins TRBV5-1 and TRBJ2-7, with a weak D call TRBD1 (6 bases). Germline V gene data show CDR1 as SGHRS and CDR2 as YFSETQ. The germline V and J ends were trimmed by 3 bases and 6 bases, with 16 bases remaining between them. The CDR3 is made up of 14 amino acids. The CDR3 loop is CASSWETGPREQYF. DNA of the CDR3: TGCGCCAGCAGCTGGGAAACAGGGCCGCGCGAGCAGTACTTC.

The chain combines TRBV7-8 with TRBJ1-5; the D gene is possibly TRBD1 (5 bases). CDR1 is SGHVS, CDR2 FQNEAQ, per germline. The V gene lost 7 bases and the J gene lost 0 bases, with 16 bases spanning the gap. CDR3 length equals 16 residues. The CDR3 reads CASIPGGGFSNQPQHF. CDR3 nucleotides: TGTGCCAGCATCCCCGGGGGAGGGTTTAGCAATCAGCCCCAGCATTTT.

This clone was seen a single time. The rearrangement uses TRBV29-1 and TRBJ2-2; D assignment may be TRBD1 or TRBD2 (6 bases each). Germline V CDR1 and CDR2: SQVTM, ANQGSEA. The length of the CDR3 is 12 residues. Trimming removed 3 bases from V and 7 bases from J, with 9 bases in between. The CDR3 spells CSVEGGSGELFF. As DNA, the CDR3 is TGCAGCGTTGAGGGGGGCAGCGGGGAGCTGTTTTTT.

The rearrangement uses TRBV6-6 and TRBJ2-7; D assignment may be TRBD1 or TRBD2 (6 bases each). With 5 bases removed from V and 7 bases from J, the gap between germline ends came to 15 bases. Germline CDR1 reads MNHNY; CDR2 reads SVGAGI (reference sequence). This CDR3 spans 13 amino acids. Written as DNA, the CDR3 is TGTGCCAGCAGTGGGTTAGTAGGGGGGGAGCAGTACTTC. This translates into CASSGLVGGEQYF.

This sequence joins TRBV28 and TRBJ2-7; 9 nucleotides line up with TRBD1. V was clipped by 4 bases and J by 0 bases; unmatched bases: 4. CDR1 is MDHEN, CDR2 SYDVKM, per germline. The CDR3 consists of 15 residues. CDR3 in DNA: TGTGCCAGCAGTTCCGGGACAGGGAACTCCTACGAGCAGTACTTC. This encodes CASSSGTGNSYEQYF.